This T cell receptor beta chain was recovered during a study of T cells after yellow fever vaccination (dated by TCRdb to between 2018 and 2021). As for the study more broadly: The SMART-Seq v4 Ultra Low Input RNA kit was used to prepare libraries from fractions with low cell numbers. To follow T-cell clones before and after both primary and booster YFV17D yellow fever vaccination, bulk TCR alpha and beta repertoires underwent longitudinal sequencing. Two healthy male donors, one aged 18 to 30 and one aged 30 to 40 years, were included in the cohort. Blood was drawn at multiple timepoints before and after primary and secondary immunization, with bulk PBMC replicates and cell subsets isolated.

Beyond this particular receptor, the publication reports: After the booster, most of the clones that had expanded following primary vaccination were detected again (around 97% of CD4 and 80% to 90% of CD8), which suggests that memory was broadly maintained. A small fraction of clonotypes showed up in both the CD4 and CD8 compartments, probably as a result of convergent recombination. Computational filtering was needed because FACS-sorted repertoires could contain abundant contaminating clonotypes from the bulk population. The secondary T-cell response was weaker than the primary response but faster, peaking on day 5 instead of day 15. Because the study included only a couple of donors, the extent to which the findings can be generalized is limited.

Explained via the paper, the treatment or condition label denotes: live attenuated yellow fever vaccine strain. At each blood-draw timepoint, two biological replicates of bulk PBMCs were collected. A standard Ficoll-Paque protocol was used to isolate PBMCs from peripheral blood. RNA was extracted with TriZol from bulk PBMCs, CD4 and CD8 fractions, and dextramer-positive and dextramer-negative fractions. In this sample, this clonotype turned up a few times. Its antigen has not been determined. It has no much larger one-base neighbor in the sample; base qualities were not kept. Sequencing took place on an Illumina NovaSeq 6000. TCR cDNA was synthesized by 5'RACE template switching, which introduced a universal primer site and unique molecular identifiers. Priming for cDNA synthesis came from both the TCR alpha and TCR beta constant segments. Library amplification used two PCR steps, and the second PCR step added sample barcodes and sequencing adapters. Sequencing of libraries was done on Illumina HiSeq 2500 (2x100 bp) or NovaSeq (2x150 bp). For the original study's pipeline: Reads were demultiplexed and collapsed into UMI consensus sequences with MIGEC, and V(D)J alignment was performed with MiXCR. Vaccine-responding clonotypes were identified with edgeR using replicate PBMC samples, with FDR below 0.01 and a log2 fold change above 5 up to day 15 being required. Each bulk clonotype was labeled CD4 or CD8 based on which sequenced repertoire, CD4 or CD8, contained the clonotype at higher abundance. TCRdb passed the public sequencing reads through fastp at Q25 and MiXCR, retaining productive beta sequences. Rows with one shared CDR3 protein collapse into an entry with the most common genes and DNA. It is TCRdb's table, rather than the study itself, that gives the V and J calls and clone size. The sample profile shows a few hundred thousand distinct CDR3 sequences; approximately 4.2% of them were found once. The ten largest clones represent 20% to 25% of the sample.

CDR1 and CDR2 were assigned from the germline V gene as SGHVS and FQNEAQ. From the cysteine up to the phenylalanine, the CDR3 has a length of 14 residues. Kept here is only the CDR3 DNA, which spans 42 bases and is read in frame from base 1. The germline ends are 11 bases apart after V is trimmed by 5 bases and J by 1 base. The receptor's source is a man aged 18 to 29 who received the YFV17D yellow fever vaccine. The chain links TRBV7-8 with TRBJ2-5, with the D gene not clear enough to name. Sequenced material: PBMCs, taken 5 days after the yellow fever booster vaccination. In nucleotide form, the sequence is TGTGCCAGCAGCACTCGACGGGTCCAAGAGACCCAGTACTTC. The resulting protein is CASSTRRVQETQYF.